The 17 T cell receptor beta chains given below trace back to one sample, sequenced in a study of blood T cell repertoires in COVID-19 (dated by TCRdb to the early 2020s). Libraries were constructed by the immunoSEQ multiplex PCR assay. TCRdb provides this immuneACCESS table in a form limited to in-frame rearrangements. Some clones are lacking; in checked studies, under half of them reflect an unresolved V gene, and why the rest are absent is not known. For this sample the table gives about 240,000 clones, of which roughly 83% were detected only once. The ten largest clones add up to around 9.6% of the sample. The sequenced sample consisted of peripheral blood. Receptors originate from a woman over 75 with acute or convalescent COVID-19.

The CDR3 here is CASSPRTGSYNSPLHF. In DNA, the CDR3 is TGTGCCAGCAGTCCCCGGACAGGCTCCTATAATTCACCCCTCCACTTT. The chain has TRBV5-8 and TRBJ1-6; 7 nucleotides match TRBD1. Losses at the gene ends were 5 bases for V and 0 bases for J; bases not matched to a gene: 5. The CDR3 is made up of 16 amino acids. CDR1 is SGHTS, CDR2 YDEGEE, per germline.

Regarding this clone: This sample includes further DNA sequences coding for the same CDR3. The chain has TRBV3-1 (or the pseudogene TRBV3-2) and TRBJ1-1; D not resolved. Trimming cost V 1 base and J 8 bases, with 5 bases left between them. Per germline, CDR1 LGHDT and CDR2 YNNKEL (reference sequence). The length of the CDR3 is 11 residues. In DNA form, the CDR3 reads TGTGCCAGCAGCCAAGCCCTGGAAGCTTTCTTT. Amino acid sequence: CASSQALEAFF.

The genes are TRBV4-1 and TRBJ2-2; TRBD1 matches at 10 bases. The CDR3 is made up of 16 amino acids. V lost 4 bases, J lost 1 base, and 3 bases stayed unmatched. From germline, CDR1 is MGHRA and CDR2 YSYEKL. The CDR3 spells CASSPRDRGNTGELFF. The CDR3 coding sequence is TGCGCCAGCAGCCCCCGGGACAGGGGGAACACCGGGGAGCTGTTTTTT.

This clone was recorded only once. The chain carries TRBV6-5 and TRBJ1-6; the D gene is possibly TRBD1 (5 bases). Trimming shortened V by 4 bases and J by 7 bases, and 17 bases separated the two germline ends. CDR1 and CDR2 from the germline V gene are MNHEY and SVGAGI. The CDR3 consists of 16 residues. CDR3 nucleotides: TGTGCCAGCAGTTCCTTCGGACAAAATAAGAATTCACCCCTCCACTTT. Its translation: CASSSFGQNKNSPLHF.

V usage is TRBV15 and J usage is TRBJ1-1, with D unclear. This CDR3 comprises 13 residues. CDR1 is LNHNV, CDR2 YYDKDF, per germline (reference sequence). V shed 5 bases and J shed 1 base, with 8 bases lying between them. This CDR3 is CATSVGGNTEAFF. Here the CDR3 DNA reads TGTGCCACCAGCGTTGGAGGGAACACTGAAGCTTTCTTT.

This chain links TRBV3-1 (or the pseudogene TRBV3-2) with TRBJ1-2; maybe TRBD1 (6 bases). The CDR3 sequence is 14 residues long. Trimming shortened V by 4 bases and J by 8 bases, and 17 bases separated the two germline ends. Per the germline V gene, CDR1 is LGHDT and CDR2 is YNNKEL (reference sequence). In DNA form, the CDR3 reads TGTGCCAGCAGCCGCAACGGACAGATGGAAGGCTACACCTTC. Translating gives CASSRNGQMEGYTF.

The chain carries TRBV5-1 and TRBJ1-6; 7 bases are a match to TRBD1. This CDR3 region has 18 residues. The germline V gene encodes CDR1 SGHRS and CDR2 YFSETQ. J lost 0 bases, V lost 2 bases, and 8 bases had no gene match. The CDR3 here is CASSFTGATSSYNSPLHF. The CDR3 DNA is TGCGCCAGCAGCTTTACAGGGGCTACGAGCTCCTATAATTCACCCCTCCACTTT.

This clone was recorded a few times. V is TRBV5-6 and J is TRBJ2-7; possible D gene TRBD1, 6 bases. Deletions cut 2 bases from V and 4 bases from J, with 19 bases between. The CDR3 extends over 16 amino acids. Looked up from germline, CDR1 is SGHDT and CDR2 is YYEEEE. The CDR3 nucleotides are TGTGCCAGCAGCTTATGGGGGCGGCCTACGGGGTACGAGCAGTACTTC. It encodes CASSLWGRPTGYEQYF. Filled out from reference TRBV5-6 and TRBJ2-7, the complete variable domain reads DAGVTQSPTHLIKTRGQQVTLRCSPKSGHDTVSWYQQALGQGPQFIFQYYEEEERQRGNFPDRFSGHQFPNYSSELNVNALLLGDSALYLCASSLWGRPTGYEQYFGPGTRLTVT.

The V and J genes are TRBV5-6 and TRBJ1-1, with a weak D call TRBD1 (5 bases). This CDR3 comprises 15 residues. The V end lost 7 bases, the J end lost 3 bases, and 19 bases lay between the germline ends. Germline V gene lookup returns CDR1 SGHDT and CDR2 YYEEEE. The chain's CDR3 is CASHPRGGKYTEAFF. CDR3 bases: TGTGCCAGCCACCCCCGGGGGGGGAAGTACACTGAAGCTTTCTTT.

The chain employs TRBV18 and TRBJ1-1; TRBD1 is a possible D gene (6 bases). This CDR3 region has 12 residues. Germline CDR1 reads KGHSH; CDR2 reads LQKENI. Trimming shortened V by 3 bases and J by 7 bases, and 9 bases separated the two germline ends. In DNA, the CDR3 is TGTGCCAGCTCACCCGGACAGTTTGAAGCTTTCTTT. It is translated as CASSPGQFEAFF.

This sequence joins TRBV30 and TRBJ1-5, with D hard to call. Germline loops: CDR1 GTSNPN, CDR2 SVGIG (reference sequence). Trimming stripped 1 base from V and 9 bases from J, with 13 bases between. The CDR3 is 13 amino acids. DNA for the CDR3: TGTGCCTGGAGTGCCGCGATTTTTGGGCCCCAGCATTTT. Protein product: CAWSAAIFGPQHF.

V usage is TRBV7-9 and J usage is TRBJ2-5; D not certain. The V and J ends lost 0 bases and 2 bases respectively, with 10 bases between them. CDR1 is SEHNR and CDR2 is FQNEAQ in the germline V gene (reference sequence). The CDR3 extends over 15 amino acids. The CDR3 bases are TGTGCCAGCAGCTTAGCCCTAGGTCTTCAAGAGACCCAGTACTTC. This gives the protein CASSLALGLQETQYF.

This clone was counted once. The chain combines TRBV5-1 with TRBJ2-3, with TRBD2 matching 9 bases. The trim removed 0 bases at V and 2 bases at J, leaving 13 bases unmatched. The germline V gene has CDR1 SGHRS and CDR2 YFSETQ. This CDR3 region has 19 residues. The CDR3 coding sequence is TGCGCCAGCAGCTTGGTCGGCGGGGGGGCTCCCTTACTCACAGATACGCAGTATTTT. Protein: CASSLVGGGAPLLTDTQYF.

The CDR3 loop reads CASSEVGTGQGEQFF. The CDR3 nucleotides are TGTGCCAGCAGTGAAGTGGGGACAGGGCAGGGTGAGCAGTTCTTC. The chain has TRBV6-1 and TRBJ2-1, with 9 positions matching TRBD1. Trimming took 1 base from V and 9 from J; bases not matched to a gene: 7. Germline V gene sequence: CDR1 MNHNS, CDR2 SASEGT. This CDR3 contains 15 residues.

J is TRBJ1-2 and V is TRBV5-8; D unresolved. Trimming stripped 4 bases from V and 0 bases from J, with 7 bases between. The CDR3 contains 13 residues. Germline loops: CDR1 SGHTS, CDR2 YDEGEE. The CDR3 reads CASSQKTNYGYTF. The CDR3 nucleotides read TGTGCCAGCAGCCAGAAAACTAACTATGGCTACACCTTC.

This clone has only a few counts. The DNA of the CDR3 is TGTGCCAGCAGCCGTGACAGGAGTCAGCCCCAGCATTTT. It specifies CASSRDRSQPQHF. V is TRBV6-5 and J is TRBJ1-5, with D tentatively TRBD1 (6 bases). Trimming cost V 6 bases and J 6 bases, with 12 bases left between them. Germline V gene data show CDR1 as MNHEY and CDR2 as SVGAGI. The CDR3 loop spans 13 amino acids.

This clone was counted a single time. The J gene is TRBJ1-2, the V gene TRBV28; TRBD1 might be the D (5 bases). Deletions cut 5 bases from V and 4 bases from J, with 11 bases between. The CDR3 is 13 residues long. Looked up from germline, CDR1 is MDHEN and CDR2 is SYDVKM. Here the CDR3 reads CASSPRQSYGYTF. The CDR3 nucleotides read TGTGCCAGCAGTCCGCGACAGAGCTATGGCTACACCTTC.